The rows below give T cell receptor beta chains drawn from one sample of a study of breast tumors, draining lymph nodes, adjacent tissues. TCRdb reanalysed the multiplex PCR reads using MiXCR and keeps one entry per CDR3 protein. The table shows some 150,000 distinct CDR3 sequences, with around 20% occurring only once. The specimen was axillary lymph node tissue. These receptor sequences come from a female donor with breast cancer. Some clones in this sample may be carry-over from other donors' samples. The CDR3 runs from the conserved cysteine through the conserved F or W. The order of the fields is D gene, V gene, clone size, J gene, CDR3 DNA, CDR3 protein. A D gene is named only where the DNA matches it firmly. Part of the rows lack a size; the others show once, few, many or a class for expanded clones.

>NA|TRBV19|many|TRBJ2-3
TGTGCCAGTAGTGCAACCGGGACCCCGACGCAGTATTTT
CASSATGTPTQYF
>NA|TRBV5-1|many|TRBJ2-1
TGCGCCAGCAGCTGGACTAACCCAAACGTCAATGAGCAGTTCTTC
CASSWTNPNVNEQFF
>TRBD1|TRBV19|many|TRBJ1-2
TGTGCCAGTAGTATGGGGACAGGGGGCTTCTATGGCTACACCTTC
CASSMGTGGFYGYTF
>NA|TRBV5-5|many|TRBJ2-2
TGTGCCAGCAGCCACCACGCCGGGGAGCTGTTTTTT
CASSHHAGELFF
>TRBD1|TRBV20-1|many|TRBJ1-2
TGCAGTGCTAGAGATAGGGACAGGGACTATGGCTACACCTTC
CSARDRDRDYGYTF
>TRBD2|TRBV7-2|many|TRBJ2-3
TGTGCCAGCAGCGAGGGACTAGCGGTCACAGATACGCAGTATTTT
CASSEGLAVTDTQYF
>TRBD1|TRBV18|NA|TRBJ1-2
TGTGCCAGCTCACCAAATACGGGACAGGGGTATGGCTACACCTTC
CASSPNTGQGYGYTF
>TRBD2|TRBV18|NA|TRBJ2-1
TGTGCCAGCTCACCACTAGGACTAGCGGACGTGACCTACAATGAGCAGTTCTTC
CASSPLGLADVTYNEQFF
>NA|TRBV3-1|many|TRBJ1-3
TGTGCCAGCAGCCGAGACAGGTCAGGAAACACCATATATTTT
CASSRDRSGNTIYF
>TRBD1|TRBV28|NA|TRBJ2-7
TGTGCCAGCAGTTCTCCCGGGACAGGGGTTTTTCGGTCCTACGAGCAGTACTTC
CASSSPGTGVFRSYEQYF
>NA|TRBV12-5|many|TRBJ1-2
TGTGCTAGTGGACAGGGTCACTATGGCTACACCTTC
CASGQGHYGYTF
>TRBD2|TRBV20-1|many|TRBJ2-1
TGCAGTGCCAGACTAGCGGGAGAGGAGTTCTTC
CSARLAGEEFF
>TRBD2|TRBV7-8|NA|TRBJ2-7
TGTGCCAGCAGCGAAGGGACTAGCGGGAGCGAGCAGTACTTC
CASSEGTSGSEQYF
>TRBD2|TRBV11-3|few|TRBJ2-2
TGTGCCAGCAGCACCGCCGAAACGGGGGGCGGGGAGCTGTTTTTT
CASSTAETGGGELFF
>TRBD1|TRBV29-1|many|TRBJ2-3
TGCAGCGTGCGGGACAGGGCTAGCACAGATACGCAGTATTTT
CSVRDRASTDTQYF
>NA|TRBV27|many|TRBJ2-7
TGTGCCAGCAGTTTGGGCATCTCCTACGAGCAGTACTTC
CASSLGISYEQYF
>TRBD2|TRBV7-3|many|TRBJ2-2
TGTGCCAGCAGCTTAATGCCAGCGGGAGGTATCACCGGGGAGCTGTTTTTT
CASSLMPAGGITGELFF
>NA|TRBV24-1|many|TRBJ2-2
TGTGCCACCCAAAAGGGTTCCGGGGAGCTGTTTTTT
CATQKGSGELFF
>NA|TRBV6-4|NA|TRBJ2-1
TGTGCCAGCAGTGACCCGATGAAGGAACTGAAAAATGAGCAGTTCTTC
CASSDPMKELKNEQFF
>TRBD2|TRBV6-1|many|TRBJ2-5
TGTGCCAGCAGTAGGGCTAGCGGGGGCCAAGAGACCCAGTACTTC
CASSRASGGQETQYF
>TRBD2|TRBV20-1|many|TRBJ2-7
TGCAGTGCCATCCCTGGGACTAGCGGGAGCTACGAGCAGTACTTC
CSAIPGTSGSYEQYF
>NA|TRBV4-2|few|TRBJ1-5
TGTGCCAGCAGCCAAGATCTAGGGGGGACGCCGGGCAGCAATCAGCCCCAGCATTTT
CASSQDLGGTPGSNQPQHF
>NA|TRBV5-1|many|TRBJ2-3
TGCGCCAGCAGCCGGGCCCAAAGCACAGATACGCAGTATTTT
CASSRAQSTDTQYF
>NA|TRBV7-3|once|TRBJ2-6
TGTGCCAGCAGCTTAAACCCCGCTGGGGCCAACGTCCTGACTTTC
CASSLNPAGANVLTF
>NA|TRBV29-1|many|TRBJ2-2
TGCAGCGTTGATCTGGAAAACACCGGGGAGCTGTTTTTT
CSVDLENTGELFF
>TRBD1|TRBV5-4|NA|TRBJ1-1
TGTGCCAGCAGCCGGGGAGGGGGCATCCACACTGAAGCTTTCTTT
CASSRGGGIHTEAFF
>NA|TRBV20-1|many|TRBJ1-4
TGCAGTGCTAGAGATCTCGTAAAGGGATACGAAAAACTGTTTTTT
CSARDLVKGYEKLFF
>NA|TRBV6-1|many|TRBJ2-7
TGTGCCAGCAAGACCGGGACGCCTGGCTACGAGCAGTACTTC
CASKTGTPGYEQYF
>TRBD1|TRBV7-9|many|TRBJ1-2
TGTGCCAGCAGCGCCCGGGACAGGGCTGATGGCTACACCTTC
CASSARDRADGYTF
>TRBD2|TRBV11-2|many|TRBJ2-1
TGTGCCAGCAGTGGACTAGCGGGAGATTCGGATGAGCAGTTCTTC
CASSGLAGDSDEQFF
>NA|TRBV6-5|many|TRBJ2-1
TGTGCCAGCAGTTTTGAGGACAGTGACAATGAGCAGTTCTTC
CASSFEDSDNEQFF
>TRBD2|TRBV28|NA|TRBJ2-5
TGTGCCAGCAGTCACCCCCTAGCGGGGATTGGGGAGACCCAGTACTTC
CASSHPLAGIGETQYF
>NA|TRBV27|many|TRBJ1-6
TGTGCCAGCAGTTTCTCTGGGCAGGGTGGTTCACCCCTCCACTTT
CASSFSGQGGSPLHF
>NA|TRBV12-3/TRBV12-4|many|TRBJ2-2
TGTGCCAGCAAATTTCAGGGCACCGGGGAGCTGTTTTTT
CASKFQGTGELFF
>TRBD2|TRBV6-2/TRBV6-3|NA|TRBJ2-5
TGTGCCAGCAGTTACACAGCGGGGCAAGAGACCCAGTACTTC
CASSYTAGQETQYF
>TRBD2|TRBV7-9|NA|TRBJ2-3
TGTGCCAGCAGCTTAGGGGGGGCTAGCGGGAGGGCCCTGAACACAGATACGCAGTATTTT
CASSLGGASGRALNTDTQYF
>TRBD2|TRBV10-3|many|TRBJ2-5
TGTGCCATCAGTGACGAGCGGGAGGGGCGAGAGACCCAGTACTTC
CAISDEREGRETQYF
>TRBD1|TRBV27|many|TRBJ1-6
TGTGCCAGCAGGAGAAGAGGGGACAGGGCTTATTCACCCCTCCACTTT
CASRRRGDRAYSPLHF
>NA|TRBV2|many|TRBJ2-5
TGTGCCAGCACCGGGGAAGGAGGAGAGACCCAGTACTTC
CASTGEGGETQYF
>TRBD1|TRBV28|NA|TRBJ1-4
TGTGCCAGCAGTTTATTTGCAGGGGGAAATGAAAAACTGTTTTTT
CASSLFAGGNEKLFF
>NA|TRBV10-1|many|TRBJ2-2
TGCGCCAGCAGTGTAGGGGCCACCGGGGAGCTGTTTTTT
CASSVGATGELFF
>NA|TRBV5-1|many|TRBJ2-6
TGCGCCAGCAAAGTGACGGTCTCTGGGGCCAACGTCCTGACTTTC
CASKVTVSGANVLTF
>NA|TRBV30|NA|TRBJ2-2
TGTGCCTGGAGTCTCGGACAGCATCTTTACACCGGGGGGCTGTTTTTT
CAWSLGQHLYTGGLFF
>NA|TRBV5-8|many|TRBJ1-6
TGTGCCAGCAGCTTGATCACCGAGAATTCACCCCTCCACTTT
CASSLITENSPLHF
>TRBD2|TRBV5-4|many|TRBJ2-1
TGTGCCAGCAGCTTTTCTAGCGGGAGGTACAATGAGCAGTTCTTC
CASSFSSGRYNEQFF